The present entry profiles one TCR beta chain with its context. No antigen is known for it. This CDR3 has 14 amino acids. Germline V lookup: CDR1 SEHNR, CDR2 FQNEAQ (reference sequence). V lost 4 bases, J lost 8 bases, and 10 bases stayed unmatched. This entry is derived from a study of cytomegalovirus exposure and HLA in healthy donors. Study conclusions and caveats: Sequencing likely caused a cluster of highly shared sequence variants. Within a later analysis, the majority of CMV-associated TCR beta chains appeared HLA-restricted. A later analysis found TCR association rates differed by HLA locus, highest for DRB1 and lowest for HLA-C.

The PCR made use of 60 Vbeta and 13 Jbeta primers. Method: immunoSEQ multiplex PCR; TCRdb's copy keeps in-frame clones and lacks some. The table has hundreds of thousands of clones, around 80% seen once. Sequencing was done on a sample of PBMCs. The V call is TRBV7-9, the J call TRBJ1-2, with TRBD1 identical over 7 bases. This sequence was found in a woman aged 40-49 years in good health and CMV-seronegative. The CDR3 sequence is CASSSLTGPWGYTF. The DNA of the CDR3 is TGTGCCAGCAGCTCCCTGACAGGGCCGTGGGGCTACACCTTC.